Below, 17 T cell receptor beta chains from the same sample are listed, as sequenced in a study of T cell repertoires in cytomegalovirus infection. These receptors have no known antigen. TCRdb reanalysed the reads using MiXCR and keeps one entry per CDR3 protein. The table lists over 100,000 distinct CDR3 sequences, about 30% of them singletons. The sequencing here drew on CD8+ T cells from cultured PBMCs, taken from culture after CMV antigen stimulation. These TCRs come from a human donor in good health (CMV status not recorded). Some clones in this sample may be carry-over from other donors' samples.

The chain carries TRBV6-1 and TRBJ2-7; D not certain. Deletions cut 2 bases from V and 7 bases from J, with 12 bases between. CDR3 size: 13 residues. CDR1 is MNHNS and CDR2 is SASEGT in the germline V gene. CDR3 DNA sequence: TGTGCCAGCAGTGAACCCCAGAAGAGGGAGCAGTACTTC. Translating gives CASSEPQKREQYF.

CDR3: CSARDAPRDSQETQYF. CDR3 coding DNA: TGCAGTGCTAGAGATGCGCCTCGGGACAGCCAAGAGACCCAGTACTTC. The rearrangement joins TRBV20-1 to TRBJ2-5, with 7 bases identical to TRBD1. The V gene's germline CDR1 is DFQATT and CDR2 SNEGSKA (reference sequence). J was trimmed by 1 base and V by 0 bases; bases with no gene match: 8. The length of the CDR3 is 16 residues.

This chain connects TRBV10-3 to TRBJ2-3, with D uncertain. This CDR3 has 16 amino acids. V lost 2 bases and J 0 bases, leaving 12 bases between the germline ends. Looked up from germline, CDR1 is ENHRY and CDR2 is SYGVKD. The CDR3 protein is CAISEAPHGSTDTQYF. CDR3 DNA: TGTGCCATCAGTGAGGCGCCCCACGGGAGCACAGATACGCAGTATTTT.

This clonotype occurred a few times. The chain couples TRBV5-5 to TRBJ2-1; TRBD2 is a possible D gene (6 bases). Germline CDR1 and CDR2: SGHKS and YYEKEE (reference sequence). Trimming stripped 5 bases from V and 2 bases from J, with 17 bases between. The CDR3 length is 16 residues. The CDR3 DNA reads TGTGCCAGCAGTTCCGTTGGGGGGACCACCTACAATGAGCAGTTCTTC. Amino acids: CASSSVGGTTYNEQFF.

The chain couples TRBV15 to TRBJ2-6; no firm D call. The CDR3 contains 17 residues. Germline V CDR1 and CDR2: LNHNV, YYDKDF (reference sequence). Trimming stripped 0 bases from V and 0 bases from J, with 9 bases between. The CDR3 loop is CATSRDITSSGANVLTF. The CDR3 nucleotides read TGTGCCACCAGCAGAGATATAACATCCTCTGGGGCCAACGTCCTGACTTTC. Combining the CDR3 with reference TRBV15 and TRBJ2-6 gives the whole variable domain DAMVIQNPRYQVTQFGKPVTLSCSQTLNHNVMYWYQQKSSQAPKLLFHYYDKDFNNEADTPDNFQSRRPNTSFCFLDIRSPGLGDTAMYLCATSRDITSSGANVLTFGAGSRLTVL.

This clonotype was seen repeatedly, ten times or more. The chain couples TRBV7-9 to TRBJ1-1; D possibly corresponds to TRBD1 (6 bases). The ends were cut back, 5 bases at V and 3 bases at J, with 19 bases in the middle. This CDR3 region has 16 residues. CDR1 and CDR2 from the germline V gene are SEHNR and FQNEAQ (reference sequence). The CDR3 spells CASSLLVRGSDTEAFF. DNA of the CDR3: TGTGCCAGCAGCCTGCTGGTCAGGGGATCCGACACTGAAGCTTTCTTT.

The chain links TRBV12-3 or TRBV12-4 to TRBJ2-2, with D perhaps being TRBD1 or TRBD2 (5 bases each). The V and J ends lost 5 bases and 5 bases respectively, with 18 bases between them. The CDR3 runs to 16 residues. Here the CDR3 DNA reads TGTGCCAGCAGTAATGCCCGGGACGAGAGGACCGGGGAGCTGTTTTTT. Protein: CASSNARDERTGELFF.

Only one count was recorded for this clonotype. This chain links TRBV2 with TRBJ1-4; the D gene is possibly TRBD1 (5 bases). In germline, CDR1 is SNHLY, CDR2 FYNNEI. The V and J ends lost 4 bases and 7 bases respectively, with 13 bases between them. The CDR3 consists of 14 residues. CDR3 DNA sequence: TGTGCCAGCAGTGTTGCCGGGGCCATTGAAAAACTGTTTTTT. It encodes CASSVAGAIEKLFF.

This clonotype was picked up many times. This chain's CDR3 is CSAPGRGNTEAFF. DNA for the CDR3: TGCAGCGCCCCCGGGAGGGGGAACACTGAAGCTTTCTTT. The V and J genes are TRBV29-1 and TRBJ1-1; D possibly corresponds to TRBD1 (5 bases). Germline CDR1 SQVTM, CDR2 ANQGSEA. This CDR3 is 13 amino acids long. Trimming stripped 7 bases from V and 1 base from J, with 13 bases between.

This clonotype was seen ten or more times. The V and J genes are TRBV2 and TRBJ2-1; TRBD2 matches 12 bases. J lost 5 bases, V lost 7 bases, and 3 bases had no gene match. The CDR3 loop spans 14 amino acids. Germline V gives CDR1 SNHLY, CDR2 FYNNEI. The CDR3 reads CASNGLAGNNEQFF. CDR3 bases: TGTGCCAGCAATGGACTAGCGGGGAACAATGAGCAGTTCTTC.

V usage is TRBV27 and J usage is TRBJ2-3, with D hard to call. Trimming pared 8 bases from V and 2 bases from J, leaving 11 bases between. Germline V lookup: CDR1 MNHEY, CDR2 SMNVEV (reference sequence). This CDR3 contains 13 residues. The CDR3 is CASWEPYTDTQYF. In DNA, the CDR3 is TGTGCCAGCTGGGAACCCTACACAGATACGCAGTATTTT.

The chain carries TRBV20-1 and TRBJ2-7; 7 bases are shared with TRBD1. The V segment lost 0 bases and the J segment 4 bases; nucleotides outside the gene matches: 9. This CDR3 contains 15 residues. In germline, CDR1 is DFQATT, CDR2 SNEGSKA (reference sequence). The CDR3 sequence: CSARDRDRELYEQYF. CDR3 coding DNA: TGCAGTGCTAGAGATCGCGACAGGGAGTTATACGAGCAGTACTTC.

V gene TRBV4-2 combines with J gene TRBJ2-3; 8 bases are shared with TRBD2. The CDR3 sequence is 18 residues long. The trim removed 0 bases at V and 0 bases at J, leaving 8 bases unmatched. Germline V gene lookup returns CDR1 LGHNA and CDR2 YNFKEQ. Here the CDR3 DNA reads TGTGCCAGCAGCCAAGATCCAGCGGGGGCGTCTAGCACAGATACGCAGTATTTT. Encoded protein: CASSQDPAGASSTDTQYF.

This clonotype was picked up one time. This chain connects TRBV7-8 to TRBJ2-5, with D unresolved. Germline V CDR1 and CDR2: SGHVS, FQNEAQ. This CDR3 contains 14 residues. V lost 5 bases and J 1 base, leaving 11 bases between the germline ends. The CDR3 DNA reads TGTGCCAGCAGCCTCGACACCCTCCAAGAGACCCAGTACTTC. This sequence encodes CASSLDTLQETQYF. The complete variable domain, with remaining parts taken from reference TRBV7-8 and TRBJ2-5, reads GAGVSQSPRYKVAKRGQDVALRCDPISGHVSLFWYQQALGQGPEFLTYFQNEAQLDKSGLPSDRFFAERPEGSVSTLKIQRTQQEDSAVYLCASSLDTLQETQYFGPGTRLLVL.

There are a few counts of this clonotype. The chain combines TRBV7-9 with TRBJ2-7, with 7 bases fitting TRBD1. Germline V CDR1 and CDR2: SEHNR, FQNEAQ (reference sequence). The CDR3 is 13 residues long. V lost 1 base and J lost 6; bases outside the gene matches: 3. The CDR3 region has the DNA TGTGCCAGCAGCTTAGAGGGGGCGTCCGAGCAGTACTTC. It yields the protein CASSLEGASEQYF.

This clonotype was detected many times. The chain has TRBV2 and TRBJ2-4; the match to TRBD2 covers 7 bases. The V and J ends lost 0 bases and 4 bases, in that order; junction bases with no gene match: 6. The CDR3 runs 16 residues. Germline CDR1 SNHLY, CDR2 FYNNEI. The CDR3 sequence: CASSEALGLVKNIQYF. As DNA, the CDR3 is TGTGCCAGCAGTGAAGCGCTAGGACTAGTGAAAAACATTCAGTACTTC.

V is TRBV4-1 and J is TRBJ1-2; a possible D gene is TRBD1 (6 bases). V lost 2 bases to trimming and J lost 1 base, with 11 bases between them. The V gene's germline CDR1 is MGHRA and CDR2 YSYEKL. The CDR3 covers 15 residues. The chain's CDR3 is CASSQSDRLNYGYTF. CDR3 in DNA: TGCGCCAGCAGCCAATCCGACAGGCTTAACTATGGCTACACCTTC.